The 27 T cell receptor beta chains below come from one sample, sequenced in a study of Graves' ophthalmopathy and Graves' hyperthyroidism. RNA transcripts were the source from which TCR beta CDR3 regions were amplified. Amplification began with first-round RT-PCR using HTBI primers, then second-round multiplex PCR was performed. TCRdb called the multiplex PCR reads again in MiXCR, with one record for every CDR3 protein. The sample lists 1 million to 1.3 million distinct CDR3 sequences; about 38% were seen once. Sequences were obtained from peripheral blood or thyroid tissue (not recorded which). The receptor set was obtained from an adult man with Graves' hyperthyroidism.

There are a few counts of this clonotype. The CDR3: CASYGFGTGSNEQYF. The DNA for the CDR3 is TGTGCCAGCTATGGATTCGGGACAGGGTCTAACGAGCAGTACTTC. This chain links TRBV6-5 with TRBJ2-7; 9 bases map to TRBD1. CDR1 is MNHEY, CDR2 SVGAGI, per germline. The V gene end was trimmed by 8 bases and the J gene end by 5 bases; junction bases not matched to a gene: 13. The CDR3 length is 15 residues.

Many counts were recorded for this clonotype. The V gene is TRBV6-6, the J gene TRBJ1-2, with D unresolved. Germline lookup yields CDR1 MNHNY and CDR2 SVGAGI (reference sequence). The germline V and J ends were trimmed by 8 bases and 6 bases, with 13 bases remaining between them. CDR3 length equals 12 residues. CDR3 bases: TGTGCCAGCGAGAAGGGCGAGCATGGCTACACCTTC. It codes for CASEKGEHGYTF.

This clonotype was recorded only once. This sequence joins TRBV7-9 and TRBJ2-2, with 8 bases lining up with TRBD2. CDR3 length: 16 amino acids. Per germline, CDR1 SEHNR and CDR2 FQNEAQ (reference sequence). V was clipped by 5 bases and J by 3 bases; unmatched bases: 8. The CDR3 nucleotides are TGTGCCAGCAGCACCGGGACTAGGGTCGACACCGGGGAGCTGTTTTTT. Amino acid sequence: CASSTGTRVDTGELFF.

The J gene is TRBJ2-2, the V gene TRBV10-3; D might be TRBD1 or TRBD2, each matching 7 bases. This CDR3 comprises 18 residues. Germline V gene sequence: CDR1 ENHRY, CDR2 SYGVKD. The V and J ends lost 2 bases and 1 base respectively, with 17 bases between them. This CDR3 is CAISEPQGGKENTGELFF. The CDR3 region has the DNA TGTGCCATCAGTGAGCCCCAGGGGGGGAAAGAGAACACCGGGGAGCTGTTTTTT.

There are a few counts of this clonotype. V and J are TRBV4-1 and TRBJ1-5; D may be TRBD1 (5 bases). Trimming stripped 1 base from V and 0 bases from J, with 13 bases between. The CDR3 length is 17 residues. Germline CDR1 is MGHRA and CDR2 is YSYEKL. For the CDR3, the DNA is TGCGCCAGCAGCCAAGCTCCACAGGTCCTTAGCAATCAGCCCCAGCATTTT. Translation: CASSQAPQVLSNQPQHF.

On this clonotype: A much larger clone differs from this one at a single base, so this may be a read error. The V and J genes are TRBV6-1 and TRBJ1-6; 7 bases map to TRBD1. Per germline, CDR1 MNHNS and CDR2 SASEGT. CDR3 length: 15 residues. Trimming took 5 bases from V and 4 from J; bases not matched to a gene: 5. The CDR3 DNA reads TGTGCCAGCAGTAAATCGGGACAGTATAATTCACCCCTCCACTTT. Encoded protein: CASSKSGQYNSPLHF.

Only a few counts were recorded for this clonotype. V and J are TRBV12-3 or TRBV12-4 and TRBJ2-7; TRBD1 aligns across 7 bases. This CDR3 spans 15 amino acids. V shed 4 bases, J shed 5 bases, and the junction held 11 bases outside the gene matches. The CDR3, as DNA: TGTGCCAGCAGTTCAACGGGACAGTTGCGAGACGAGCAGTACTTC. This encodes CASSSTGQLRDEQYF.

About this clonotype itself: This clone may be a read error of a much larger clone one base away. V gene TRBV7-9 combines with J gene TRBJ2-5; no reliable D call. There are 15 residues in the CDR3. Germline V lookup: CDR1 SEHNR, CDR2 FQNEAQ (reference sequence). The CDR3 reads CASSLASKTGETRYF. CDR3 DNA sequence: TGTGCCAGCAGCTTAGCTAGCAAAACCGGTGAGACCCGGTACTTC.

This clonotype has a count of ten or more. The genes are TRBV7-2 and TRBJ2-5, with D unclear. V lost 2 bases to trimming and J lost 3 bases, with 4 bases between them. This CDR3 is 12 amino acids long. CDR1 and CDR2 from the germline V gene are SGHTA and FQGNSA. The CDR3 reads CTSSLHEETQYF. Here the CDR3 DNA reads TGTACCAGCAGCTTACACGAAGAGACCCAGTACTTC.

This clonotype was found many times. This rearrangement joins TRBV10-3 to TRBJ1-1; 7 nucleotides line up with TRBD1. Per germline, CDR1 ENHRY and CDR2 SYGVKD. CDR3 length: 12 amino acids. V lost 7 bases and J lost 4; bases outside the gene matches: 3. DNA for the CDR3: TGTGCCATCAACAGGGGTGGCACTGAAGCTTTCTTT. Translation: CAINRGGTEAFF.

Of note for this clonotype: Relative to the germline gene, one junction end is altered; a read error may explain this. V gene TRBV5-1 combines with J gene TRBJ2-5, with D perhaps being TRBD1 or TRBD2 (6 bases each). Per germline, CDR1 SGHRS and CDR2 YFSETQ. This CDR3 is 15 amino acids long. The CDR3 is CASSMEGASGGPRSF. CDR3 bases: TGCGCCAGCAGCATGGAAGGGGCGTCCGGGGGCCCAAGGAGCTTC.

The CDR3 sequence: CASSYQGVLSYEQYF. The CDR3 DNA sequence: TGTGCCAGCAGTTACCAAGGGGTGTTGAGCTACGAGCAGTACTTC. The chain is built from TRBV6-5 and TRBJ2-7; possibly TRBD1 for D (5 bases). Germline values: CDR1 MNHEY, CDR2 SVGAGI. V shed 2 bases and J shed 3 bases, with 14 bases lying between them. The CDR3 loop spans 15 amino acids.

This chain uses TRBV10-3 with TRBJ2-7; 7 bases line up with TRBD1. Trimming took 10 bases from V and 2 from J; bases not matched to a gene: 5. Germline V gene lookup returns CDR1 ENHRY and CDR2 SYGVKD. There are 12 residues in the CDR3. The chain's CDR3 is CAKQGSTYEQYF. The CDR3 region has the DNA TGTGCCAAACAGGGGTCAACCTACGAGCAGTACTTC.

This clonotype was seen a handful of times. This sequence joins TRBV6-6 and TRBJ2-7, with unresolved D. Germline V CDR1 and CDR2: MNHNY, SVGAGI (reference sequence). CDR3 length: 16 amino acids. The V and J ends lost 2 bases and 0 bases respectively, with 14 bases between them. Here the CDR3 reads CASSYVGPWTSYEQYF. DNA for the CDR3: TGTGCCAGCAGTTACGTAGGGCCATGGACCTCCTACGAGCAGTACTTC.

A few counts support this clonotype. V and J are TRBV20-1 and TRBJ1-2; TRBD1 might be the D (6 bases). This CDR3 contains 14 residues. V shed 2 bases and J shed 0 bases, with 10 bases lying between them. Germline V gives CDR1 DFQATT, CDR2 SNEGSKA (reference sequence). The CDR3 protein is CSARQGIPNYGYTF. As DNA, the CDR3 is TGCAGTGCTAGACAGGGGATCCCTAACTATGGCTACACCTTC.

At least ten counts were recorded for this clonotype. The rearrangement uses TRBV4-1 and TRBJ2-5, with D possibly being TRBD2 (7 bases). Germline V gene sequence: CDR1 MGHRA, CDR2 YSYEKL. Trimming took off 1 base at V and 4 bases at J, with 13 bases between the two ends. CDR3 length: 15 amino acids. CDR3 in amino acids: CASSQVRGAGETQYF. The CDR3 nucleotides are TGCGCCAGCAGCCAAGTCCGGGGGGCGGGAGAGACCCAGTACTTC.

This clonotype occurred a few times. This rearrangement joins TRBV6-5 to TRBJ2-7; 10 nucleotides match TRBD1. The CDR3 runs to 15 residues. J gave up 3 bases and V 7 bases, and 9 bases lay outside the gene matches. Germline CDR1 reads MNHEY; CDR2 reads SVGAGI. CDR3 nucleotide sequence: TGTGCCAGCACCGATCGGACAGGGGGATACTACGAGCAGTACTTC. Translation: CASTDRTGGYYEQYF.

V is TRBV6-2 or TRBV6-3 and J is TRBJ2-5, with 7 positions matching TRBD1. CDR1 MNHEY and CDR2 SVGEGT come from the germline V gene. The CDR3 loop spans 16 amino acids. The junction had 16 bases not matched to a gene; V was cut back by 10 bases and J by 2 bases. The CDR3 coding sequence is TGTGCCAACAGACGAAAACGACAGGGACCTCAAGAGACCCAGTACTTC. Translating it yields CANRRKRQGPQETQYF.

There are many counts of this clonotype. This rearrangement joins TRBV2 to TRBJ1-3, with D perhaps matching TRBD1 (5 bases). The V gene's germline CDR1 is SNHLY and CDR2 FYNNEI. V was trimmed by 7 bases and J by 0 bases, leaving 13 bases between them. CDR3 size: 15 residues. The CDR3 nucleotides are TGTGCCAGCACTAAAGACAGTTACTCTGGAAACACCATATATTTT. It specifies CASTKDSYSGNTIYF.

This chain joins TRBV7-8 and TRBJ2-6; D remains unclear. The CDR3 is made up of 19 amino acids. V dropped 4 bases and J dropped 0 bases, with 19 bases sitting between them. Per the germline V gene, CDR1 is SGHVS and CDR2 is FQNEAQ. CDR3 in amino acids: CASSSEDDLSLSGANVLTF. DNA of the CDR3: TGTGCCAGCAGCTCCGAGGATGACCTGTCCCTCTCTGGGGCCAACGTCCTGACTTTC.

This clonotype was seen just once. The rearrangement links TRBV2 to TRBJ1-1; TRBD1 matches 7 bases. The CDR3 extends over 18 amino acids. Trimming removed 7 bases from V and 3 bases from J; junction bases left unmatched: 20. Germline V gene data show CDR1 as SNHLY and CDR2 as FYNNEI. CDR3 nucleotides: TGTGCCAGCAAGGGTCCCTCCTTCGGCGAGCAGGGGGACACTGAAGCTTTCTTT. Its translation: CASKGPSFGEQGDTEAFF.

With regard to this clonotype: No conserved phenylalanine or tryptophan is present at the end of the CDR3, so a read error is the likely explanation. The DNA is left out, because the CDR3 cannot be placed on it with certainty; the CDR3 is given as TCRdb lists it. The gene calls are TRBV11-3 and TRBJ2-7; TRBD2 was called by the table and not checked on the DNA. The CDR3 comprises 11 residues, both ends counted. Germline V gene sequence: CDR1 SGHNT, CDR2 YENEEA. CDR3 protein: CASSQPGLAAG.

The sample holds one count of this clonotype. One end of the junction fails to match germline, which may point to a read error. The rearrangement links TRBV25-1 to TRBJ1-2; 8 bases match TRBD1. Germline CDR1 MGHDK, CDR2 SYGVNS. The CDR3 consists of 14 residues. Written as DNA, the CDR3 is TGTGCCTGCAGTGCCCACAGGGGGGAGTATGGCTACACCTTC. It specifies CACSAHRGEYGYTF.

In its sample, this clonotype was seen a few times. CDR3 sequence reads: CASSLPWDSSYEQYF. The CDR3 DNA reads as TGTGCCAGCAGTTTGCCCTGGGACAGTTCCTACGAGCAGTACTTC. The chain employs TRBV28 and TRBJ2-7; 7 bases map to TRBD1. Losses at the gene ends were 3 bases for V and 1 base for J; bases not matched to a gene: 6. The germline V gene encodes CDR1 MDHEN and CDR2 SYDVKM. This CDR3 region has 15 residues.

For the CDR3, the DNA is TGTGCCAGCTCACCTGGCGGGGATGCGTTGATCACTGAAGCTTTCTTT. Its translation is CASSPGGDALITEAFF. This chain connects TRBV18 to TRBJ1-1; D gene uncertain. CDR1 and CDR2 from the germline V gene are KGHSH and LQKENI. V lost 3 bases, J lost 4 bases, and 18 bases lay in between. The CDR3 has 16 amino acids.

The chain employs TRBV9 and TRBJ2-7; TRBD1 matches 9 bases. Germline lookup yields CDR1 SGDLS and CDR2 YYNGEE. This CDR3 is built from 13 residues. J gave up 6 bases and V 0 bases, and 1 base lay outside the gene matches. The CDR3 region has the DNA TGTGCCAGCAGCGTAGAGACAGGGGGCGAGCAGTACTTC. It translates to CASSVETGGEQYF. Together with reference TRBV9 and TRBJ2-7, the CDR3 gives the full variable domain: DSGVTQTPKHLITATGQRVTLRCSPRSGDLSVYWYQQSLDQGLQFLIQYYNGEERAKGNILERFSAQQFPDLHSELNLSSLELGDSALYFCASSVETGGEQYFGPGTRLTVT.

The J gene is TRBJ1-2, the V gene TRBV15, with D perhaps TRBD1 (5 bases). V was trimmed by 0 bases and J by 10 bases, leaving 12 bases between them. This CDR3 is 13 amino acids long. Germline V gives CDR1 LNHNV, CDR2 YYDKDF (reference sequence). This CDR3 is CATSREGVADYTF. CDR3 nucleotide sequence: TGTGCCACCAGCAGAGAAGGGGTGGCTGACTACACCTTC.